This TCR beta chain comes out of a study of persistence of HIV-infected CD4 T cells. Study context: A couple of participants gave one leukapheresis sample; others gave up to roughly 200 mL blood repeatedly. Antigen stimulation activated a lower proportion of cells, more of them memory, than anti-CD3/anti-CD28 stimulation.

Trimming removed 2 bases from V and 4 bases from J, with 15 bases in between. This CDR3 has 15 residues. This nonspecific control used anti-CD3/anti-CD28 bead stimulation of CD4+ T cells. CD4+ T cells upregulating both CD40 ligand and CD69 were sorted as responding cells. For at least 4 years, plasma HIV-1 RNA was undetectable (<50 copies/mL). This was the immunoSEQ version 4 assay in survey mode. Some clones are missing from TCRdb's copy, which holds only in-frame ones; the method was immunoSEQ multiplex PCR. The sample consists of fewer than 45,000 clones, about 85% of them appearing once. Findings and caveats of the study: CMV- and Gag-responding cells had lower TCRbeta richness than CD3/CD28-responding cells.

This clone was recorded only once. Its antigen is not identified. The chain links TRBV5-3 to TRBJ1-2; D is possibly TRBD1 (6 bases). TRBV5-3 is flagged as an ORF with uncertain function. The receptor was derived from an adult woman with HIV who was CMV-seropositive. The sequenced sample was CD4+ T cells sorted from PBMCs after roughly 18-hour stimulation, obtained from a patient who received antiretroviral therapy. The CDR3 nucleotides are TGTGCCAGAAGCTTAGGGAGGGGGGCGAGCTATGGCTACACCTTC. Its protein is CARSLGRGASYGYTF.